The next 8 T cell receptor beta chains were all read from a single sample in a study of blood T cells in healthy people across ages. Next came a second PCR, run for about 7 to 12 cycles, which used a sample-barcoded 5' primer along with a J-beta primer mix. TCRdb recomputed calls from the 5' RACE reads with MiXCR, one row per CDR3 protein. The repertoire holds hundreds of thousands of distinct CDR3 sequences, with around 48% as singletons. Input material: blood. These receptors were collected from a man aged 30 to 45 in good health.

V and J are TRBV6-2 or TRBV6-3 and TRBJ1-5, with a weak D call TRBD1 (5 bases). V shed 9 bases and J shed 11 bases, with 20 bases lying between them. The CDR3 length is 13 residues. Germline CDR1 is MNHEY and CDR2 is SVGEGT. The CDR3 coding sequence is TGTGCCAGTCAACGGGACCCAGTATCGACCCAGCATTTT. Amino acid sequence: CASQRDPVSTQHF.

There are a few counts of this clonotype. The V and J genes are TRBV12-3 or TRBV12-4 and TRBJ1-2; 7 nucleotides align to TRBD1. Trimming at V came to 5 bases and at J to 3 bases, leaving 12 bases not matched to a gene. CDR3 length: 16 residues. The CDR3 is CASSLGTVPRDYGYTF. The CDR3 DNA follows: TGTGCCAGCAGTCTTGGGACAGTCCCCCGGGACTATGGCTACACCTTC.

J is TRBJ2-7 and V is TRBV5-1; TRBD1 might be the D (8 bases). Deletions cut 0 bases from V and 2 bases from J, with 18 bases between. CDR3 length equals 17 residues. Germline-derived CDR1 and CDR2 are SGHRS and YFSETQ. Here the CDR3 reads CASSLVQGGTRPYEQYF. The DNA for the CDR3 is TGCGCCAGCAGCTTGGTACAGGGGGGGACGCGACCCTACGAGCAGTACTTC.

V is TRBV20-1 and J is TRBJ1-5; D unresolved. V was pared by 2 bases and J by 0 bases, with 11 bases between. The CDR3 covers 15 residues. Looked up from germline, CDR1 is DFQATT and CDR2 is SNEGSKA (reference sequence). CDR3 loop: CSARQASNSNQPQHF. In nucleotides, the CDR3 is TGCAGTGCTAGACAGGCGTCGAATAGCAATCAGCCCCAGCATTTT.

The CDR3 DNA reads as TGTGCCAGCAGCTTCCGGGGGGCAACTGAAGCTTTCTTT. Protein: CASSFRGATEAFF. V and J are TRBV7-2 and TRBJ1-1; D may be TRBD1 (6 bases). This CDR3 spans 13 amino acids. V was clipped by 3 bases and J by 5 bases, with 10 bases between them. Germline-derived CDR1 and CDR2 are SGHTA and FQGNSA.

The chain recombines TRBV6-1 with TRBJ1-1, with 10 bases fitting TRBD1. Germline CDR1 MNHNS, CDR2 SASEGT. The trim removed 5 bases at V and 12 bases at J, leaving 9 bases unmatched. The CDR3 runs to 13 residues. The CDR3 reads CASSPRDRGLSFF. In DNA form, the CDR3 reads TGTGCCAGCAGTCCCCGGGACAGGGGCTTATCTTTCTTT.

This sequence joins TRBV28 and TRBJ2-2; a weak D match, TRBD2 (5 bases). The germline V gene has CDR1 MDHEN and CDR2 SYDVKM. The germline V and J ends were trimmed by 5 bases and 3 bases, with 7 bases remaining between them. CDR3 length: 13 amino acids. CDR3 sequence: CASSTRDTGELFF. CDR3 bases: TGTGCCAGCAGTACGAGGGACACCGGGGAGCTGTTTTTT.

The CDR3 bases are TGTGCCAGCAGGAGGGGGGCAGGGGGCACCGAGACCCAGTACTTC. Translated, it gives CASRRGAGGTETQYF. J is TRBJ2-5 and V is TRBV12-3 or TRBV12-4, with TRBD1 identical over 8 bases. Trimming at V came to 6 bases and at J to 5 bases, leaving 11 bases not matched to a gene. The CDR3 is 15 residues long.